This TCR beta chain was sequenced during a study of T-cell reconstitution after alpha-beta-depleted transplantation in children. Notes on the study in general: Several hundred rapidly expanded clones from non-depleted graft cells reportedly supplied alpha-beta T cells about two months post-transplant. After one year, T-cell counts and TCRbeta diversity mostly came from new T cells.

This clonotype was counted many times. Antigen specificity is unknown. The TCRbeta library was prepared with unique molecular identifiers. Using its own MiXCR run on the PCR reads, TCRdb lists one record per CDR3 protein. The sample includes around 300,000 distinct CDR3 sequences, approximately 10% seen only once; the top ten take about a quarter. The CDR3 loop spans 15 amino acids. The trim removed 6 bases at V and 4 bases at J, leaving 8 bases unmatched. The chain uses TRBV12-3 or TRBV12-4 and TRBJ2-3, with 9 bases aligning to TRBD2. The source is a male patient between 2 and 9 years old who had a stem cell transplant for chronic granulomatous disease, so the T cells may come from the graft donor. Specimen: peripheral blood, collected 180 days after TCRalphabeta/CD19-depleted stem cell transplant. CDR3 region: CASSVLAGVADTQYF. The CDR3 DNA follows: TGTGCCAGCAGCGTCTTAGCGGGGGTGGCAGATACGCAGTATTTT.